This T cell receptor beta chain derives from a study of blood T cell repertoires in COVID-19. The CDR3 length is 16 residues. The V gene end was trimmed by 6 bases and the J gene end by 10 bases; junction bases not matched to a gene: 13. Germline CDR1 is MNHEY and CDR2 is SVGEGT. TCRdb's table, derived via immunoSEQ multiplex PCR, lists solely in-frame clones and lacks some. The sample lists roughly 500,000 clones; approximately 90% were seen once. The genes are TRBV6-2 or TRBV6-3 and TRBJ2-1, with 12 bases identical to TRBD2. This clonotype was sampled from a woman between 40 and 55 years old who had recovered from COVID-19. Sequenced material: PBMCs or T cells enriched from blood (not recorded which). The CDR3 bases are TGTGCCAGCAGCACACCACGTCTAGCGGGAGGGCGGGAGCAGTTCTTC. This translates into CASSTPRLAGGREQFF.